This T cell receptor (beta chain) was found in a study of spatial heterogeneity in lung cancer. TCRdb reprocessed the 5' RACE reads with MiXCR, giving one entry per CDR3 protein. The sample includes about 3,300 distinct CDR3 sequences, 9.8% of them seen just once. Noted time point: sample taken at primary tumor resection. The donors comprised 60 to 85 untreated early-stage non-small cell lung cancer patients. Unsorted samples of tumor, nontumor lung or frozen PBMC had their whole RNA sequenced. This CDR3 spans 12 amino acids. After removal of 2 bases from V and 13 bases from J, the junction contained 5 bases not matched to a gene. Germline V CDR1 and CDR2: MDHEN, SYDVKM. At least ten counts were recorded for this clonotype.

The chain links TRBV28 to TRBJ2-5, with 9 positions matching TRBD2. The sequence derives from a male donor with early-stage non-small cell lung cancer. Sequencing was performed on normal lung tissue next to the tumor, taken at surgery. The CDR3 DNA follows: TGTGCCAGCAGTTTACGTTCTAGCGGGGCGTACTTC. Translated: CASSLRSSGAYF.